This T cell receptor (beta chain) was recovered during a study of cytomegalovirus exposure and HLA in healthy donors. General study findings and limits: In presence/absence analyses, roughly uniform sequencing depth across donors was assumed.

A multiplex PCR was run with 60 Vbeta primers and 13 Jbeta primers. Assay: immunoSEQ multiplex PCR; the TCRdb copy retains only in-frame clones and omits some. The top ten clones hold around 3.1% of a sample with under 200,000 clones, just under 80% of them seen once. CDR3 size: 13 residues. Looked up from germline, CDR1 is LGHNA and CDR2 is YSLEER. The V and J ends lost 0 bases and 14 bases respectively, with 16 bases between them. Details on this clone: Its antigen is undetermined.

This receptor was identified in a woman aged 45-65 years in good health and CMV-seropositive. V is TRBV4-3 and J is TRBJ1-2; no definite D call. The sequenced material came from PBMCs. Written as DNA, the CDR3 is TGCGCCAGCAGCCAAGATCGGCGGCCCCTCTTAACCTTC. The encoded protein is CASSQDRRPLLTF.